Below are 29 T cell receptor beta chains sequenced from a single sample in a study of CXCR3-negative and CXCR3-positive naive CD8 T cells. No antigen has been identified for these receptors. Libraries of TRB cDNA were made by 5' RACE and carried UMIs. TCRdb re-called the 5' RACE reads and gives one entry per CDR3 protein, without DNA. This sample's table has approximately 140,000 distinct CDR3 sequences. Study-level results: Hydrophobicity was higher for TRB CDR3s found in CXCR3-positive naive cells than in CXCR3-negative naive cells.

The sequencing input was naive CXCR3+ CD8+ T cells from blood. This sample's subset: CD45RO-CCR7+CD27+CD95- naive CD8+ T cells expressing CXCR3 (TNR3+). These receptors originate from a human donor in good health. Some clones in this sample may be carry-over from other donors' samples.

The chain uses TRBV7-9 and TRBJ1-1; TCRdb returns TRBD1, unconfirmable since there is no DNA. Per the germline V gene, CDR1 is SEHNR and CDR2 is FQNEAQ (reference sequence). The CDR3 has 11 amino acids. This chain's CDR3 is CAVDRGTEAFF.

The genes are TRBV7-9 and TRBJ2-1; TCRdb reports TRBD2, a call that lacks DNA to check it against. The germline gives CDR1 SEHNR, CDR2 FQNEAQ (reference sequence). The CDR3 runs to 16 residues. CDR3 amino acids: CASSPSPSSSYNEQFF.

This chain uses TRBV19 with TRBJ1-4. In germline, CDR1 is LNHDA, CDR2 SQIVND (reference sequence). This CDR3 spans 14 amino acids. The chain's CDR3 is CASSISLEDEKLFF.

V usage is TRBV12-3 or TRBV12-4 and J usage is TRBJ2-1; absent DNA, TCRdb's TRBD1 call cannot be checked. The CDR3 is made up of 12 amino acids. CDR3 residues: CASSLVGAEQFF.

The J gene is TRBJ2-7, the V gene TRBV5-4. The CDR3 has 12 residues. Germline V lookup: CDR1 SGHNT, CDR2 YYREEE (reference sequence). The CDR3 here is CASSFWSYEQYF. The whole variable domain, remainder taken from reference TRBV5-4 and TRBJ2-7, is ETGVTQSPTHLIKTRGQQVTLRCSSQSGHNTVSWYQQALGQGPQFIFQYYREEENGRGNFPPRFSGLQFPNYSSELNVNALELDDSALYLCASSFWSYEQYFGPGTRLTVT.

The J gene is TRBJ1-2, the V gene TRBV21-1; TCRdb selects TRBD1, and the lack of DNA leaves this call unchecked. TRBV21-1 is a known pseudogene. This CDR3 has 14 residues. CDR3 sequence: CASSKVGTGSGYTF.

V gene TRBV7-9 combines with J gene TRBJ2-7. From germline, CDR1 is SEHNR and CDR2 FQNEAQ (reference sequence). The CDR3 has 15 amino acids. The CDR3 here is CASSSGGGSSYEQYF.

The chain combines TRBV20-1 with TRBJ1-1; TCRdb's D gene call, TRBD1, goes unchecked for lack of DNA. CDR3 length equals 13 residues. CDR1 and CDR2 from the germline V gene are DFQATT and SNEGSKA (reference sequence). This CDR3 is CSARDGTANEAFF.

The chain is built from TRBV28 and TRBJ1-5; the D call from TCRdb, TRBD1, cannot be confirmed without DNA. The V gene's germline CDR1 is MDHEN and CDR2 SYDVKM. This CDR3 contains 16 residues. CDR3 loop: CATSDRGVPQTQPQHF.

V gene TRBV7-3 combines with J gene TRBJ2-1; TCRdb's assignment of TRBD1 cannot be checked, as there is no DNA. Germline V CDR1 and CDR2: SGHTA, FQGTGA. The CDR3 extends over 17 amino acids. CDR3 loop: CASSLVPGTGEFNEQFF.

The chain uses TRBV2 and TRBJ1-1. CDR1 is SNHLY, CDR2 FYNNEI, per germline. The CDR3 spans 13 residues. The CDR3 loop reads CASNAPLSTEAFF.

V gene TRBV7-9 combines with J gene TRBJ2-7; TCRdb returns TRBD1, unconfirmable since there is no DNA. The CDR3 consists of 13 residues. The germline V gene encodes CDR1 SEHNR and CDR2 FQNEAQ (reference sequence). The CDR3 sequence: CASSLNGGHEQYF.

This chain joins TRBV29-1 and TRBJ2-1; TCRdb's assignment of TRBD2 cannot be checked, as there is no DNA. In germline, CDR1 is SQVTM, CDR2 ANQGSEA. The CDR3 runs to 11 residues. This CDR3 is CSVRQRNEQFF.

CDR3 in amino acids: CASSYDLIAEAFF. V usage is TRBV6-5 and J usage is TRBJ1-1. Germline CDR1 reads MNHEY; CDR2 reads SVGAGI. The CDR3 totals 13 residues.

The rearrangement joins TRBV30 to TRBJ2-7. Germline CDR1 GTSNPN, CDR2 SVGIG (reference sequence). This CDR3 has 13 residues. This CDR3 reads CAWSLADSYGQYF.

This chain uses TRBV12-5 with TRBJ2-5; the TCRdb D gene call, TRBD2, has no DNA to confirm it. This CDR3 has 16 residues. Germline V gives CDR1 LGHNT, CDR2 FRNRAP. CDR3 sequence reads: CASGLPSGGPPETQYF.

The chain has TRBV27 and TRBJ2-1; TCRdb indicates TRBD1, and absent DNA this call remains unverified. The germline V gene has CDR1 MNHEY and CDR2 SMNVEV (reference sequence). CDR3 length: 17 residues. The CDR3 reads CASSLPSGTKGDNEQFF.

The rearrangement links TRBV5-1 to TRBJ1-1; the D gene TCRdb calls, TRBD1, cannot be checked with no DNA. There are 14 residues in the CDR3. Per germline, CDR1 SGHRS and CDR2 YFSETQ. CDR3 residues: CASSSGDPGTEAFF.

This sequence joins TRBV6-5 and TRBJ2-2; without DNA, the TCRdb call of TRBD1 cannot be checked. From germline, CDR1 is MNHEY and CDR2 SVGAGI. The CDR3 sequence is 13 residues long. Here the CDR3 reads CASSWDSTGELFF.

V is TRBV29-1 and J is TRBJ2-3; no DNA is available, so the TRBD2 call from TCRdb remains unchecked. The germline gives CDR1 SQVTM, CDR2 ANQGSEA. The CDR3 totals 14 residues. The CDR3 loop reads CSAGLAFYTDTQYF.

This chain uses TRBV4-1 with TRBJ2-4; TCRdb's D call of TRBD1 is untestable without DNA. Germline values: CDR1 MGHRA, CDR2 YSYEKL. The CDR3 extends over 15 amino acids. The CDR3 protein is CASSHPGTGKNIQYF.

The CDR3 here is CASRPQGTDTQYF. V is TRBV6-5 and J is TRBJ2-3; TCRdb outputs TRBD1, but without DNA this stays unchecked. Germline V gene sequence: CDR1 MNHEY, CDR2 SVGAGI. The CDR3 covers 13 residues.

The CDR3 spells CASREPGSGTEAFF. This chain uses TRBV6-5 with TRBJ1-1. The CDR3 length is 14 residues. Per the germline V gene, CDR1 is MNHEY and CDR2 is SVGAGI.

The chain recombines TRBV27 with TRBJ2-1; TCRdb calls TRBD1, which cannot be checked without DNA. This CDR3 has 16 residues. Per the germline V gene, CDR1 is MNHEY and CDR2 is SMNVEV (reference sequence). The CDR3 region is CASSLSGASSYNEQFF.

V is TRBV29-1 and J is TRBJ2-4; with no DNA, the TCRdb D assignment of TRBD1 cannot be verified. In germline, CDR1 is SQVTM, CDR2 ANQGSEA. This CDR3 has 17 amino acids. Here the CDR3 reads CSVEESAAPRVKNIQYF.

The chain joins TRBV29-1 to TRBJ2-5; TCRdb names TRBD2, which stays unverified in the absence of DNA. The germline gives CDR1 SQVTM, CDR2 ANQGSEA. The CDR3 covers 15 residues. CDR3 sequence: CSVEDGPGLKETQYF.

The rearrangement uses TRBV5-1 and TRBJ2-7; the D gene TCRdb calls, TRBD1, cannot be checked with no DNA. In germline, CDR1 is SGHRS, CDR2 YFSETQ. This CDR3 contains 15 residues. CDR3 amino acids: CASSLEGGLVYEQYF.

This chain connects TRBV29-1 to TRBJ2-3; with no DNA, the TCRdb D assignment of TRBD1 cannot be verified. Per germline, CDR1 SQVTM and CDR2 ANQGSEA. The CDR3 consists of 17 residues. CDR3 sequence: CSVEVFTGEVSTDTQYF.

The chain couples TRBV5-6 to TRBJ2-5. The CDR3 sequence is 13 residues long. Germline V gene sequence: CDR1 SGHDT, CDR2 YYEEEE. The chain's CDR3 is CASSLPPQETQYF.